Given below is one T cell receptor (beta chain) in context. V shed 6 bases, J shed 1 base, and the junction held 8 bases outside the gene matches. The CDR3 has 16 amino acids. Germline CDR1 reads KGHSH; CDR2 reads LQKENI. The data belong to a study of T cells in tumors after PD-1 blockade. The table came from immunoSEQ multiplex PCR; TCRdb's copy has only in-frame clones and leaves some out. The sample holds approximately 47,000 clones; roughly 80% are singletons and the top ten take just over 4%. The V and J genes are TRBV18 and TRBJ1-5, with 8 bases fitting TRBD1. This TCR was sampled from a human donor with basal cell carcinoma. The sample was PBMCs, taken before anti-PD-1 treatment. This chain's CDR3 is CASSSQGALSNQPQHF. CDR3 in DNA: TGTGCCAGCTCCTCCCAGGGGGCTCTGAGCAATCAGCCCCAGCATTTT.